The rows below give T cell receptor beta chains drawn from one sample of a study of blood T cell repertoires in COVID-19. This table comes from immunoSEQ multiplex PCR, and its TCRdb copy is limited to in-frame clones, with some not included. The data hold 6,500 to 9,500 clones, with 84% observed a single time. The sequenced material came from peripheral blood. All receptors derive from a human donor in a cohort sampled during active COVID-19. The CDR3 runs from the conserved cysteine through the conserved F or W. Fields, in order: J gene, V gene, D gene, CDR3 protein. D genes are given only for firm matches.

TRBJ2-2	TRBV4-1	TRBD2	CASSQDTSGSSGELFF
TRBJ1-5	TRBV19	-	CASSIEGALYLSNQPQHF
TRBJ2-1	TRBV6-1	TRBD1	CVSSEYGQGSYNEQFF
TRBJ1-2	TRBV27	-	CASSLRGNYGYTF
TRBJ2-3	TRBV5-4	-	CASRSGIGDRTDTQYF
TRBJ2-7	TRBV29-1	-	CSVEGRVGYEQYF
TRBJ2-2	TRBV5-1	TRBD1	CASSRTGVTGELFF
TRBJ2-3	TRBV5-1	TRBD2	CASSARLAGDTDTQYF
TRBJ1-6	TRBV4-1	-	CASSQGLQVTNSPLHF
TRBJ1-4	TRBV19	TRBD1	CASSRFPGQGFLEEKLFF
TRBJ2-5	TRBV9	TRBD2	CASSETPQRGAQETQYF
TRBJ2-2	TRBV4-2	TRBD1	CASSKDTSTGVTGELFF
TRBJ2-1	TRBV5-4	TRBD2	CASSLVGASGNEQFF
TRBJ2-3	TRBV9	-	CASSVLPSSTDTQYF
TRBJ2-4	TRBV10-2	-	CASSEPDRLAKNIQYF
TRBJ1-1	TRBV3-1/TRBV3-2	-	CASSPSGKMNTEAFF